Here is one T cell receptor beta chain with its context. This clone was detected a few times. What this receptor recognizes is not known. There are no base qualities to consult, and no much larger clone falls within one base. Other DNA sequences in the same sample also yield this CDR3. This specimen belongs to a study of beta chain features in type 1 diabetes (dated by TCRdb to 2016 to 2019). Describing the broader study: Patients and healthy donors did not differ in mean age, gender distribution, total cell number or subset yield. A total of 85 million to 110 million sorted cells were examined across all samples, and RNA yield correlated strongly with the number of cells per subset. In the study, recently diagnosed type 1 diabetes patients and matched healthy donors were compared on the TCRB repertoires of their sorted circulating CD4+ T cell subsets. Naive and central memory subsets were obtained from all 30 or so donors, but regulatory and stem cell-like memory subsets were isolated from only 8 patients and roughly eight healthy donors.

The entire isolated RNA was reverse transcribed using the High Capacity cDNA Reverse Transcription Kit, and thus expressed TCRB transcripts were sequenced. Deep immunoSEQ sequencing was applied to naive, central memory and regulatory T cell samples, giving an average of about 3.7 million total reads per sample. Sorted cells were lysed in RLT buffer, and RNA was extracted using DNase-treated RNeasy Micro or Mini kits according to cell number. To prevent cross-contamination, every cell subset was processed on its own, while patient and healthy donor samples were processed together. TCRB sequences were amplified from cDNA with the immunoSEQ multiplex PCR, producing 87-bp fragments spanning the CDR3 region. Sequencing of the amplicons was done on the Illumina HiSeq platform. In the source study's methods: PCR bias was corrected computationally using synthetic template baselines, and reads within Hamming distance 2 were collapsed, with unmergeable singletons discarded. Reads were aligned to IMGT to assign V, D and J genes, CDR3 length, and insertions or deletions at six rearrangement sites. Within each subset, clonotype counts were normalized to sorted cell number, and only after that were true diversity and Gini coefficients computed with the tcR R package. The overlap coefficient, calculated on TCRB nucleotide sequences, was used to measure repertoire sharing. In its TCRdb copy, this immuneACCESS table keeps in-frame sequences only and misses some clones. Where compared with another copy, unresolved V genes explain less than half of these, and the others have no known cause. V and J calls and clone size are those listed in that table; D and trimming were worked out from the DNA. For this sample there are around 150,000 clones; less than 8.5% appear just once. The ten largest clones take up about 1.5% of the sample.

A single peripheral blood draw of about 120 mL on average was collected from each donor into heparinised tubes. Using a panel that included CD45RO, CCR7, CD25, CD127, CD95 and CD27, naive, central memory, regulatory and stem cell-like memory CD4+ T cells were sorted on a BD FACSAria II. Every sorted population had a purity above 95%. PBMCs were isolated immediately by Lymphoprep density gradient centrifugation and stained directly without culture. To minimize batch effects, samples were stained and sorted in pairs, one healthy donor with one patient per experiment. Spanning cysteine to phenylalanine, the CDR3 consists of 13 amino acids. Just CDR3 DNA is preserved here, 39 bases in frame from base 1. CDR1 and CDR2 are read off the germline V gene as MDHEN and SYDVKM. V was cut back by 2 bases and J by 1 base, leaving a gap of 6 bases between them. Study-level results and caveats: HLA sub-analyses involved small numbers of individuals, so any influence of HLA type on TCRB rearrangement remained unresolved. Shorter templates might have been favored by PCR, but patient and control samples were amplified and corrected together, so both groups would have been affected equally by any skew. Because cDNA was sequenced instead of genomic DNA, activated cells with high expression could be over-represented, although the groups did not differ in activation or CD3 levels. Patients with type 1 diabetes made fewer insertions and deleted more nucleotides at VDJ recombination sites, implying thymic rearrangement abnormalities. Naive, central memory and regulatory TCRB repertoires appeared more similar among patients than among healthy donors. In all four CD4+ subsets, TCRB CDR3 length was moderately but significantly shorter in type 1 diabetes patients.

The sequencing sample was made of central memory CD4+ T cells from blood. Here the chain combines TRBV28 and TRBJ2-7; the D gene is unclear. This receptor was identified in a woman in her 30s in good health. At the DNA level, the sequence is TGTGCCAGCAGTTTAACTTCGTCCTACGAGCAGTACTTC. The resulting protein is CASSLTSSYEQYF.